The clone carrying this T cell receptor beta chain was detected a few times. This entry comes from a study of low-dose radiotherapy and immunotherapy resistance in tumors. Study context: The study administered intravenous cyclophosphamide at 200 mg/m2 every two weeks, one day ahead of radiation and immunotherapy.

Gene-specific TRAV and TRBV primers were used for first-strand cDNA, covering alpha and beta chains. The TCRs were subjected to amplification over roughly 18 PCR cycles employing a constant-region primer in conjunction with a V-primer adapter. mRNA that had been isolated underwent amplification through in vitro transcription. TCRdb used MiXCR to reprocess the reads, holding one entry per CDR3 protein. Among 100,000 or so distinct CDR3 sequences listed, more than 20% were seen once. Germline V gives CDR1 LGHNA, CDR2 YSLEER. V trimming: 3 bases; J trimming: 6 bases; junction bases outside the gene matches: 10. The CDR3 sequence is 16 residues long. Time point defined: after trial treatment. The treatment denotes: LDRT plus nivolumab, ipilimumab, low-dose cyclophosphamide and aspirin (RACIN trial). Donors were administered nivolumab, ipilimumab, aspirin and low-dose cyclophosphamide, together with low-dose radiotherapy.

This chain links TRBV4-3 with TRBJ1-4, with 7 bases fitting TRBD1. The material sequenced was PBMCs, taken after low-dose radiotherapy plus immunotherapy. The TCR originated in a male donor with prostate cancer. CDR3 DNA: TGCGCCAGCAGCCACCAACAGGGGCGCGGAGATGAAAAACTGTTTTTT. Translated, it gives CASSHQQGRGDEKLFF.